Listed below are T cell receptor beta chains from one sample, sequenced in a study of response to subunit inactivated influenza vaccine. MiXCR was run by TCRdb on the RT-PCR reads, yielding one entry per CDR3 protein. The sample holds hundreds of thousands of distinct CDR3 sequences, approximately 16% seen once. Sequencing used CD4+ T cells sorted from PBMCs, obtained approximately 25 months after vaccination. These receptors came from a man in his fifties or sixties who received an inactivated influenza vaccine. CDR3s include the opening cysteine and the closing phenylalanine or tryptophan. Fields, in order: J gene, D gene, clone size, V gene, CDR3 protein, CDR3 DNA. The D gene is left open where the match is weak. The size field is filled for only some rows; it gives once, few, many or a size class.

>TRBJ2-6|TRBD1|NA|TRBV20-1
CSARQGASGANVLTF
TGCAGTGCAAGACAGGGGGCCTCGGGGGCCAACGTCCTGACTTTC
>TRBJ2-1|TRBD1|few|TRBV24-1
CATSDGQVSSYNEQFF
TGTGCCACCAGTGATGGACAGGTGAGCTCCTACAATGAGCAGTTCTTC
>TRBJ1-1|NA|few|TRBV12-3/TRBV12-4
CASSLASRGTEAFF
TGTGCCAGCAGTTTAGCGAGCAGGGGCACTGAAGCTTTCTTT
>TRBJ1-1|NA|NA|TRBV10-2
CASSGAGSNTEAFF
TGCGCCAGCTCGGGGGCAGGCTCGAACACTGAAGCTTTCTTT
>TRBJ2-3|NA|NA|TRBV9
CASSGGSRRTNTDTQYF
TGTGCCAGCAGCGGAGGTAGCCGCCGTACAAACACAGATACGCAGTATTTT
>TRBJ2-7|NA|few|TRBV10-3
CAISSGPNYEQYF
TGTGCCATCAGTTCGGGACCGAACTACGAGCAGTACTTC
>TRBJ2-2|NA|NA|TRBV15
CATSRAGLGVTGELFF
TGTGCCACCAGCAGAGCCGGTCTCGGGGTGACCGGGGAGCTGTTTTTT
>TRBJ2-3|NA|many|TRBV11-2
CASSLDRGGAADTQYF
TGTGCCAGCAGCTTAGATCGGGGCGGGGCGGCAGATACGCAGTATTTT
>TRBJ1-1|NA|few|TRBV10-3
CAIKVGVNTEAFF
TGTGCCATCAAGGTTGGGGTGAACACTGAAGCTTTCTTT
>TRBJ2-2|NA|few|TRBV7-8
CASSLRVHTGELFF
TGTGCCAGCAGCTTACGGGTTCACACCGGGGAGCTGTTTTTT
>TRBJ2-4|NA|once|TRBV4-1
CASSQESQPEADIQYF
TGCGCCAGCAGCCAAGAAAGTCAACCGGAGGCAGACATTCAGTACTTC
>TRBJ2-7|TRBD1|many|TRBV28
CASSPGTGLSYEQYF
TGTGCCAGCAGTCCCGGGACAGGCCTCTCCTACGAGCAGTACTTC
>TRBJ1-2|TRBD1|NA|TRBV12-3/TRBV12-4
CASSRTGEVGYTF
TGTGCCAGCAGCCGGACAGGGGAGGTTGGCTACACCTTC
>TRBJ1-2|NA|few|TRBV20-1
CSARAPGLVDYGYTF
TGCAGTGCTAGAGCCCCCGGGTTAGTTGACTATGGCTACACCTTC
>TRBJ2-4|NA|many|TRBV12-3/TRBV12-4
CASSTTGNIQYF
TGTGCCAGCAGTACCACGGGGAACATTCAGTACTTC
>TRBJ2-3|TRBD2|few|TRBV4-1
CASSQDASPRLAGGSSTDTQYF
TGCGCCAGCAGCCAAGATGCCTCCCCGAGACTAGCGGGGGGATCTAGCACAGATACGCAGTATTTT
>TRBJ2-4|TRBD1|many|TRBV12-3/TRBV12-4
CASSPRTGIGDIQYF
TGTGCCAGCAGTCCCCGGACAGGGATTGGAGACATTCAGTACTTC
>TRBJ2-7|NA|few|TRBV3-1
CASSQILKGYEQYF
TGTGCCAGCAGCCAAATCCTAAAGGGCTACGAGCAGTACTTC
>TRBJ2-5|NA|many|TRBV20-1
CSARDWGPKGETQYF
TGCAGTGCTAGAGATTGGGGCCCCAAGGGAGAGACCCAGTACTTC
>TRBJ2-2|NA|NA|TRBV3-1
CASSQGVRAGELFF
TGTGCCAGCAGCCAAGGGGTCAGGGCCGGGGAGCTGTTTTTT
>TRBJ1-1|NA|NA|TRBV5-1
CASSPGSLNTEAFF
TGCGCCAGCAGCCCAGGGTCCCTGAACACTGAAGCTTTCTTT
>TRBJ2-7|TRBD1|NA|TRBV12-3/TRBV12-4
CASSLRDRGDEQYF
TGTGCCAGCAGTTTAAGGGACAGGGGTGACGAGCAGTACTTC
>TRBJ2-5|TRBD1|NA|TRBV7-2
CASSLAMTGRGWGSQETQYF
TGTGCCAGCAGCTTAGCTATGACAGGGCGTGGATGGGGGTCCCAAGAGACCCAGTACTTC
>TRBJ1-2|NA|few|TRBV12-3/TRBV12-4
CASSPSRSYGYTF
TGTGCCAGCAGTCCCAGTCGATCCTATGGCTACACCTTC
>TRBJ1-4|NA|once|TRBV10-3
CATGQGGSWANEKLFF
TGTGCCACTGGCCAAGGGGGTTCTTGGGCTAATGAAAAACTGTTTTTT
>TRBJ2-7|TRBD2|NA|TRBV7-2
CASSFYPGLGGYEQYF
TGTGCCAGCAGCTTCTACCCGGGACTAGGAGGGTACGAGCAGTACTTC
>TRBJ2-3|NA|few|TRBV6-5
CASSYLGAMNADTQYF
TGTGCCAGCAGTTACCTGGGGGCTATGAATGCAGATACGCAGTATTTT
>TRBJ1-4|NA|NA|TRBV5-6
CASSLVSPNEKLFF
TGTGCCAGCAGCTTGGTTTCGCCTAATGAAAAACTGTTTTTT
>TRBJ2-3|NA|NA|TRBV5-5
CASSSGPFTSTQYF
TGTGCCAGCAGCTCGGGACCCTTCACGTCTACGCAGTATTTT
>TRBJ2-7|NA|NA|TRBV3-1
CASSHAASYEQYF
TGTGCCAGCAGTCATGCCGCGTCCTACGAGCAGTACTTC
>TRBJ1-2|NA|NA|TRBV29-1
CITMGENYGYTF
TGCATCACTATGGGAGAAAACTATGGCTACACCTTC
>TRBJ2-5|TRBD2|few|TRBV5-1
CASSSSGRAGETQYF
TGCGCCAGCAGCTCTAGCGGGAGGGCCGGAGAGACCCAGTACTTC
>TRBJ1-1|NA|NA|TRBV29-1
CSVGPGNTEAFF
TGCAGCGTTGGGCCCGGGAACACTGAAGCTTTCTTT
>TRBJ1-1|NA|NA|TRBV4-1
CASSQDEGWDTEAFF
TGCGCCAGCAGCCAAGATGAGGGCTGGGACACTGAAGCTTTCTTT
>TRBJ2-7|NA|few|TRBV7-2
CASSPPYDRREQYF
TGTGCCAGCAGCCCTCCATATGACAGGAGGGAGCAGTACTTC
>TRBJ1-5|NA|few|TRBV10-3
CAISDEGRNQPQHF
TGTGCCATCAGTGACGAGGGTCGCAATCAGCCCCAGCATTTT
>TRBJ2-5|TRBD2|many|TRBV20-1
CSAPNLRTSGGETQYF
TGCAGTGCCCCGAACCTTAGGACTAGCGGGGGAGAGACCCAGTACTTC
>TRBJ1-2|NA|NA|TRBV4-3
CASSQDYGQCTF
TGCGCCAGCAGCCAAGATTATGGCCAGTGCACCTTC
>TRBJ2-5|NA|few|TRBV5-1
CASSFAQGLETQYF
TGCGCCAGCAGCTTCGCGCAGGGTTTGGAGACCCAGTACTTC
>TRBJ2-6|NA|few|TRBV20-1
CSASPVGANVLTF
TGCAGTGCTAGTCCGGTGGGGGCCAACGTCCTGACTTTC
>TRBJ2-4|TRBD1|few|TRBV7-8
CASSPGQIKNIQYF
TGTGCCAGCAGCCCGGGACAGATCAAAAACATTCAGTACTTC
>TRBJ2-5|TRBD2|NA|TRBV10-3
CAISGASGSIETQYF
TGTGCCATCAGTGGGGCTAGCGGGAGTATAGAGACCCAGTACTTC
>TRBJ2-7|TRBD1|few|TRBV10-3
CAIAWDRGYEQYF
TGTGCCATCGCCTGGGACAGAGGTTACGAGCAGTACTTC
>TRBJ2-7|TRBD1|NA|TRBV6-1
CASSSSGTGRYEQYF
TGTGCCAGCAGCTCTTCAGGGACAGGGAGGTACGAGCAGTACTTC
>TRBJ1-2|NA|few|TRBV6-1
CASSPGVVDYGYTF
TGTGCCAGCAGCCCAGGGGTTGTGGACTATGGCTACACCTTC
>TRBJ2-1|TRBD2|few|TRBV9
CASSEPAGGLTHEQFF
TGTGCCAGCAGCGAACCAGCGGGAGGGTTAACCCATGAGCAGTTCTTC
>TRBJ2-4|NA|NA|TRBV21-1
CASSNVGGIQNF
TGTGCCAGCAGCAATGTTGGGGGAATTCAGAACTTC
>TRBJ2-3|NA|few|TRBV7-9
CASSLEGLSTDTQYF
TGTGCCAGCAGCTTAGAAGGGCTGAGCACAGATACGCAGTATTTT
>TRBJ2-7|TRBD1|few|TRBV20-1
CSARGQGDPYEQYF
TGCAGTGCTAGGGGTCAGGGGGACCCCTACGAGCAGTACTTC
>TRBJ1-2|TRBD1|few|TRBV5-1
CASSPPGQGSGYTF
TGCGCCAGCAGCCCCCCGGGACAGGGCTCTGGCTACACCTTC
>TRBJ2-7|TRBD1|NA|TRBV7-8
CASSSDRPPYEQYF
TGTGCCAGCAGCTCGGACAGGCCCCCCTACGAGCAGTACTTC
>TRBJ2-5|NA|NA|TRBV15
CATSRPFGGTQETQYF
TGTGCCACCAGCAGGCCGTTCGGGGGTACCCAAGAGACCCAGTACTTC
>TRBJ2-6|NA|NA|TRBV6-2/TRBV6-3
CASSSALGESGANVLTF
TGTGCCAGCAGTTCCGCCCTCGGGGAATCTGGGGCCAACGTCCTGACTTTC